Below are 23 T cell receptor beta chains sequenced from a single sample in a study of cytomegalovirus exposure and HLA in healthy donors. 13 Jbeta primers and 60 Vbeta primers were used for the PCR. Repertoires were generated with immunoSEQ multiplex PCR, while TCRdb's copy carries only in-frame clones and drops some. The sample lists under 200,000 clones, around 80% occurring once. Sequencing used PBMCs. These receptors were collected from a man aged 40-49 years in good health and CMV-seronegative.

V is TRBV5-1 and J is TRBJ1-1; D gene unclear. The CDR3 has 15 residues. V shed 0 bases and J shed 0 bases, with 9 bases lying between them. Germline CDR1 and CDR2: SGHRS and YFSETQ. CDR3 bases: TGCGCCAGCAGCTTGGTGGAGGGAATGAACACTGAAGCTTTCTTT. It encodes CASSLVEGMNTEAFF.

This chain connects TRBV19 to TRBJ1-3; no clear D gene. Trimming took off 3 bases at V and 0 bases at J, with 12 bases between the two ends. Germline V gene sequence: CDR1 LNHDA, CDR2 SQIVND (reference sequence). This CDR3 is built from 16 residues. CDR3 in amino acids: CASSIPYSSSGNTIYF. CDR3 coding DNA: TGTGCCAGTAGTATCCCCTACAGTAGCTCTGGAAACACCATATATTTT.

The chain uses TRBV5-6 and TRBJ2-7, with 8 bases matching TRBD2. The ends lost 0 bases at V and 2 bases at J; junction bases unmatched: 4. CDR3 size: 15 residues. From germline, CDR1 is SGHDT and CDR2 YYEEEE. The CDR3 sequence: CASSLGSGGPYEQYF. CDR3 nucleotides: TGTGCCAGCAGCTTGGGGTCGGGAGGGCCCTACGAGCAGTACTTC.

This chain uses TRBV9 with TRBJ1-3; 8 bases match TRBD1. The CDR3 is made up of 15 amino acids. The junction had 3 bases not matched to a gene; V was cut back by 3 bases and J by 1 base. CDR1 and CDR2 (germline): SGDLS, YYNGEE. The CDR3 is CASSGDRGSGNTIYF. The DNA for the CDR3 is TGTGCCAGCAGCGGCGACAGGGGTTCTGGAAACACCATATATTTT.

This rearrangement joins TRBV27 to TRBJ1-2; D call uncertain. Germline V gives CDR1 MNHEY, CDR2 SMNVEV (reference sequence). The V end was cut by 5 bases, the J end by 1 base, with 17 bases between. The CDR3 length is 16 residues. The CDR3 loop is CASSPVRGVNNYGYTF. CDR3 DNA: TGTGCCAGCAGTCCCGTCCGCGGGGTCAATAACTATGGCTACACCTTC.

The V call is TRBV5-1, the J call TRBJ1-3, with a weak D call TRBD1 (5 bases). This CDR3 has 15 residues. Germline lookup yields CDR1 SGHRS and CDR2 YFSETQ. Trimming took off 4 bases at V and 0 bases at J, with 11 bases between the two ends. In DNA form, the CDR3 reads TGCGCCAGCAGCCCACTGGGGGGCTCTGGAAACACCATATATTTT. It encodes CASSPLGGSGNTIYF.

The chain couples TRBV13 to TRBJ2-1; 8 nucleotides align to TRBD2. V was pared by 5 bases and J by 0 bases, with 9 bases of the junction left unmatched. The CDR3 length is 17 residues. The germline V gene encodes CDR1 PRHDT and CDR2 FYEKMQ (reference sequence). The CDR3 sequence: CASSLRPGGYSYNEQFF. In DNA form, the CDR3 reads TGTGCCAGCAGCCTTAGACCGGGAGGGTACTCCTACAATGAGCAGTTCTTC.

This clone was observed a few times. The chain recombines TRBV5-1 with TRBJ1-1, with D possibly TRBD1 on 6 matching bases. Trimming left V 0 bases short and J 8 bases short, with 11 bases between. The CDR3 spans 13 residues. Germline V gives CDR1 SGHRS, CDR2 YFSETQ. CDR3 loop: CASSLAEQGEAFF. CDR3 DNA sequence: TGCGCCAGCAGCTTGGCCGAGCAGGGGGAAGCTTTCTTT.

The chain has TRBV21-1 and TRBJ1-1. TRBV21-1 corresponds to a pseudogene. This CDR3 is built from 13 residues. Here the CDR3 reads CASSKKLVTEAFF. As DNA, the CDR3 is TGTGCCAGCAGCAAAAAGCTTGTTACTGAAGCTTTCTTT.

There are a few counts of this clone. The rearrangement joins TRBV4-2 to TRBJ1-3, with TRBD1 matching 10 bases. The germline CDR1 and CDR2 sequences are LGHNA and YNFKEQ. There are 18 residues in the CDR3. J gave up 2 bases and V 4 bases, and 11 bases lay outside the gene matches. In DNA form, the CDR3 reads TGTGCCAGCAGCCCAGGGCCGGGACAGGGGATGCCTGGAAACACCATATATTTT. Translation: CASSPGPGQGMPGNTIYF.

V usage is TRBV10-3 and J usage is TRBJ2-3; weak D call: TRBD2 (6 bases). The germline V gene encodes CDR1 ENHRY and CDR2 SYGVKD. There are 17 residues in the CDR3. Trimming shortened V by 4 bases and J by 0 bases, and 17 bases separated the two germline ends. The CDR3 spells CAISGPGTPTSTDTQYF. The CDR3 nucleotides read TGTGCCATCAGTGGCCCTGGGACTCCTACTAGCACAGATACGCAGTATTTT.

CDR3: CASSIAVFSYNEQFF. CDR3 nucleotide sequence: TGTGCCAGTAGTATTGCGGTTTTTTCCTACAATGAGCAGTTCTTC. The chain has TRBV19 and TRBJ2-1; D remains unclear. Germline loops: CDR1 LNHDA, CDR2 SQIVND (reference sequence). The ends were cut back, 3 bases at V and 1 base at J, with 10 bases in the middle. This CDR3 is built from 15 residues. The entire variable domain, with the rest obtained from reference TRBV19 and TRBJ2-1, is as follows: DGGITQSPKYLFRKEGQNVTLSCEQNLNHDAMYWYRQDPGQGLRLIYYSQIVNDFQKGDIAEGYSVSREKKESFPLTVTSAQKNPTAFYLCASSIAVFSYNEQFFGPGTRLTVL.

This chain connects TRBV7-9 to TRBJ2-5, with a possible D match to TRBD2 (6 bases). V lost 1 base and J 1 base, leaving 10 bases between the germline ends. The CDR3 sequence is 15 residues long. Germline V gene sequence: CDR1 SEHNR, CDR2 FQNEAQ (reference sequence). As DNA, the CDR3 is TGTGCCAGCAGCTTAGGAGCGGGCCTCCAAGAGACCCAGTACTTC. Translating gives CASSLGAGLQETQYF. The variable domain in full, completed from reference TRBV7-9 and TRBJ2-5, reads DTGVSQNPRHKITKRGQNVTFRCDPISEHNRLYWYRQTLGQGPEFLTYFQNEAQLEKSRLLSDRFSAERPKGSFSTLEIQRTEQGDSAMYLCASSLGAGLQETQYFGPGTRLLVL.

This clone was seen more than once but under ten times. The rearrangement links TRBV6-5 to TRBJ1-1, with D tentatively TRBD1 (5 bases). From germline, CDR1 is MNHEY and CDR2 SVGAGI. V dropped 6 bases and J dropped 6 bases, with 8 bases sitting between them. The CDR3 has 11 residues. CDR3 protein: CASRLGAEAFF. In DNA form, the CDR3 reads TGTGCCAGCAGATTAGGGGCTGAAGCTTTCTTT.

The genes are TRBV6-6 and TRBJ1-1; D not resolved. The CDR3 is 14 residues long. The V gene lost 2 bases and the J gene lost 4 bases, with 11 bases spanning the gap. Germline CDR1 MNHNY, CDR2 SVGAGI (reference sequence). In DNA, the CDR3 is TGTGCCAGCAGTTACGAGGGCCTCCGCACTGAAGCTTTCTTT. Its protein product is CASSYEGLRTEAFF.

As regards this clone: The identical CDR3 is also encoded by other nucleotide sequences in the sample. The chain is built from TRBV6-1 and TRBJ1-4; D gene unclear. V lost 2 bases to trimming and J lost 1 base, with 8 bases between them. The V gene's germline CDR1 is MNHNS and CDR2 SASEGT. The CDR3 extends over 15 amino acids. The CDR3 loop is CASSELEGTNEKLFF. CDR3 nucleotide sequence: TGTGCCAGCAGTGAATTGGAGGGAACTAATGAAAAACTGTTTTTT.

This clone was counted a single time. The rearrangement links TRBV6-9 to TRBJ2-2, with 8 nucleotides matching TRBD2. The CDR3 is 15 amino acids. J lost 6 bases, V lost 5 bases, and 8 bases had no gene match. Per germline, CDR1 MNHGY and CDR2 SVAAGI. The chain's CDR3 is CASSPPGLVAGELFF. CDR3 nucleotides: TGTGCCAGCAGTCCCCCGGGACTAGTCGCCGGGGAGCTGTTTTTT.

The rearrangement uses TRBV4-1 and TRBJ2-1, with a tentative D call TRBD1 (5 bases). Germline assignment: CDR1 MGHRA and CDR2 YSYEKL. The CDR3 runs to 16 residues. V dropped 0 bases and J dropped 7 bases, with 16 bases sitting between them. The CDR3, as DNA: TGCGCCAGCAGCCAAGATGGGCGGTCAGGGTTAAATGAGCAGTTCTTC. Amino acid sequence: CASSQDGRSGLNEQFF.

The chain uses TRBV5-6 and TRBJ2-2, with a possible D match to TRBD1 (5 bases). V dropped 6 bases and J dropped 0 bases, with 12 bases sitting between them. The germline gives CDR1 SGHDT, CDR2 YYEEEE. The CDR3 spans 15 residues. CDR3 sequence reads: CASTGGHPNTGELFF. The CDR3 nucleotides are TGTGCCAGCACCGGTGGACACCCGAACACCGGGGAGCTGTTTTTT.

The rearrangement uses TRBV13 and TRBJ1-4; TRBD1 agrees at 7 bases. V was clipped by 4 bases and J by 0 bases; unmatched bases: 8. The CDR3 length is 17 residues. CDR1 is PRHDT and CDR2 is FYEKMQ in the germline V gene (reference sequence). Written as DNA, the CDR3 is TGTGCCAGCAGCTCCGGAGGACAGGCCGCAACTAATGAAAAACTGTTTTTT. Its protein is CASSSGGQAATNEKLFF.

V usage is TRBV20-1 and J usage is TRBJ2-7; a possible D gene is TRBD1 (5 bases). CDR3 size: 11 residues. The germline gives CDR1 DFQATT, CDR2 SNEGSKA (reference sequence). The ends were cut back, 5 bases at V and 3 bases at J, with 8 bases in the middle. The CDR3 DNA sequence: TGCAGTGCTGGGCAGGGCTACGAGCAGTACTTC. It translates to CSAGQGYEQYF.

This clone has just a few counts. The chain joins TRBV5-1 to TRBJ1-1, with 9 positions matching TRBD1. V trimming: 2 bases; J trimming: 7 bases; junction bases outside the gene matches: 6. Per germline, CDR1 SGHRS and CDR2 YFSETQ. This CDR3 is built from 14 residues. The CDR3 coding sequence is TGCGCCAGCAGCTTCGGACAGGGGACCGGTGAAGCTTTCTTT. Amino acid sequence: CASSFGQGTGEAFF.

V is TRBV19 and J is TRBJ1-5; 10 bases are shared with TRBD1. The length of the CDR3 is 15 residues. Germline CDR1 LNHDA, CDR2 SQIVND (reference sequence). Trimming cost V 5 bases and J 3 bases; bases outside gene matches: 4. CDR3 protein: CASSLRQGANQPQHF. The CDR3 DNA reads TGTGCCAGTAGTCTCCGACAGGGGGCCAATCAGCCCCAGCATTTT.